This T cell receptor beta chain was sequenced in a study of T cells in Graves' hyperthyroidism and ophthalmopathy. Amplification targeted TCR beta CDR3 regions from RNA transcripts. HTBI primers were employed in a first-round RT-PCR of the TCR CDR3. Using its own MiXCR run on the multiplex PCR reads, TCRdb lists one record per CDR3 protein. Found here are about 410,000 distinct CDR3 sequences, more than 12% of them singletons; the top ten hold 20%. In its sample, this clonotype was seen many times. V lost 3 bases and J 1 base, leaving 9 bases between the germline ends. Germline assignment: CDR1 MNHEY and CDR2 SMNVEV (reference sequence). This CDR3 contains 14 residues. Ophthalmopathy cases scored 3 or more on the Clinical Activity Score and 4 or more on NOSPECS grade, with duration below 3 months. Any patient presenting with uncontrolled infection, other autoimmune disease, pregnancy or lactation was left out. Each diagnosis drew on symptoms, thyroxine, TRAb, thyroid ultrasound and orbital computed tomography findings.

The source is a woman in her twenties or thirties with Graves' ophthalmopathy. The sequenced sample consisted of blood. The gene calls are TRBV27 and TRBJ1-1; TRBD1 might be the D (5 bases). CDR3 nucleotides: TGTGCCAGCAGTTTGCCGGGACGGAACACTGAAGCTTTCTTT. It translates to CASSLPGRNTEAFF.